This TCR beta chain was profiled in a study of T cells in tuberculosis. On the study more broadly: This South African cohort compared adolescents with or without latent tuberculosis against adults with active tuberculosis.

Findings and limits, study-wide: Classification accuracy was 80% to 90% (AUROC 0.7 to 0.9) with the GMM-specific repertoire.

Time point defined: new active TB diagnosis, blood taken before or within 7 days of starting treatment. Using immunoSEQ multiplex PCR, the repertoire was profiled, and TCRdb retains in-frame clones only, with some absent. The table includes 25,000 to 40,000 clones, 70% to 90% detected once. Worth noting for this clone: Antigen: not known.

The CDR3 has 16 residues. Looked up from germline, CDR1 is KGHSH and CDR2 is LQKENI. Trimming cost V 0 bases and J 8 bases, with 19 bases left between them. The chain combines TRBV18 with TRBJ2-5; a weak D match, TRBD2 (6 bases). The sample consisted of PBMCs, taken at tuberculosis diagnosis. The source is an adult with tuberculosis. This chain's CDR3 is CASSPPRSGWPETQYF. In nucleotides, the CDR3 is TGTGCCAGCTCACCACCTCGTAGCGGTTGGCCAGAAACCCAGTACTTC.